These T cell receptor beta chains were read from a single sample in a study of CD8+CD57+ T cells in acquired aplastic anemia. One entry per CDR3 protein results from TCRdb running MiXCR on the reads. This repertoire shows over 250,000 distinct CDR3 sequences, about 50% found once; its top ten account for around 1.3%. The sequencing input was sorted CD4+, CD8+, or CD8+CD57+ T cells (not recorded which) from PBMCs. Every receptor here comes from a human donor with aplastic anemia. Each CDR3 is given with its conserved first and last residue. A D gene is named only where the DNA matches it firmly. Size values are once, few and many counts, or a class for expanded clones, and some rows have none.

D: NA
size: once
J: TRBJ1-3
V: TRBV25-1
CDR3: CASREAGNSGNTVYF
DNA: TGTGCCAGCCGAGAAGCGGGGAACTCTGGAAACACCGTATATTTT

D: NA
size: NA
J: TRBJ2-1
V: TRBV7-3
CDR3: CASSFTGLPNEQFF
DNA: TGTGCCAGCAGCTTCACAGGGTTACCCAATGAGCAGTTCTTC

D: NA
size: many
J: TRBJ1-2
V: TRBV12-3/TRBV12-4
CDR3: CASSSLYYGYTF
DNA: TGTGCCAGCAGTTCCTTATACTATGGCTACACCTTC

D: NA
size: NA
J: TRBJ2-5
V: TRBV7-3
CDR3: CASSQGGRETQYF
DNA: TGCGCCAGCAGCCAGGGGGGCAGGGAGACCCAGTACTTC

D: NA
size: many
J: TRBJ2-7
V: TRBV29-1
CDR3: CSVAWGVGGSEQYF
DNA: TGCAGCGTTGCTTGGGGGGTGGGTGGATCCGAGCAGTACTTC

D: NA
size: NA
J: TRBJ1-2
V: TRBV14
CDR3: CASSQVENQGDYGYTF
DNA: TGTGCCAGCAGCCAAGTGGAAAATCAGGGAGACTATGGCTACACCTTC

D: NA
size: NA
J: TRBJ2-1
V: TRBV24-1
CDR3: CATSGIDGRYNEQFF
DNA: TGTGCCACCAGTGGGATCGACGGCCGATACAATGAGCAGTTCTTC

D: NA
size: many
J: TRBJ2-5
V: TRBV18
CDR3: CASSPLGRQETQYF
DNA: TGTGCCAGCTCACCGCTAGGTCGTCAAGAGACCCAGTACTTC

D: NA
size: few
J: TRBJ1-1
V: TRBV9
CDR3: CASTPHSSDTEAFF
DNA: TGTGCCAGCACCCCGCACAGTTCAGACACTGAAGCTTTCTTT

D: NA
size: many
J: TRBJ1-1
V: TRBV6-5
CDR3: CASRLPGGTEAFF
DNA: TGTGCCAGCAGACTGCCGGGGGGCACTGAAGCTTTCTTT

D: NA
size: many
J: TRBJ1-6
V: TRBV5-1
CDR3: CASSLGTADNSPLHF
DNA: TGCGCCAGCAGCCTGGGGACGGCAGATAATTCACCCCTCCACTTT

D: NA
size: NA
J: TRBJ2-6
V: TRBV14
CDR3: CASSQDGFGANVLTF
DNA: TGTGCCAGCAGCCAAGATGGGTTTGGGGCCAACGTCCTGACTTTC

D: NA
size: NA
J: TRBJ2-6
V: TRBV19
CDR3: CASSLAGVLSGANVLTF
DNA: TGTGCCAGTAGTCTCGCCGGTGTACTCTCTGGGGCCAACGTCCTGACTTTC

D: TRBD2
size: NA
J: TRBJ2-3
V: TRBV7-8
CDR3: CASSGPPGLAGGADTQYF
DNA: TGTGCCAGCAGCGGACCTCCGGGACTAGCGGGGGGTGCAGATACGCAGTATTTT

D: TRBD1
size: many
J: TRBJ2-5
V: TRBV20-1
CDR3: CSAGDRVKETQYF
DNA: TGCAGTGCTGGGGACAGAGTAAAAGAGACCCAGTACTTC

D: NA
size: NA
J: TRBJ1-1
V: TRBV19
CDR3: CASSTYSDAGANTEAFF
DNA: TGTGCCAGTAGTACCTATTCGGATGCGGGGGCGAACACTGAAGCTTTCTTT

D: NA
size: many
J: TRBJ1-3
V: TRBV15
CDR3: CATSKPGYGGNTIYF
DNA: TGTGCCACCAGTAAACCGGGGTATGGTGGAAACACCATATATTTT

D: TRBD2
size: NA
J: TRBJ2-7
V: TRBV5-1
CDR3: CATSGLAGIYEQYF
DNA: TGCGCCACCTCGGGACTAGCGGGAATCTACGAGCAGTACTTC

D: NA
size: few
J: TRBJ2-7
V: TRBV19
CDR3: CASSISGGLYGEQYF
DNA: TGTGCCAGTAGTATATCGGGGGGCCTCTATGGTGAGCAGTACTTC

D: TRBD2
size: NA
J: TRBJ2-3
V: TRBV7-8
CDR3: CASTLAGGTDTQYF
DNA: TGTGCCAGCACACTAGCGGGAGGAACAGATACGCAGTATTTT

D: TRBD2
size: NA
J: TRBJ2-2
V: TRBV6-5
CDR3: CASSQGLAGNTGELFF
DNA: TGTGCCAGCAGTCAAGGACTAGCGGGTAACACCGGGGAGCTGTTTTTT

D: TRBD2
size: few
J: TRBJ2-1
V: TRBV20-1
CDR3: CSAPLAGAYNEQFF
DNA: TGCAGTGCTCCTCTAGCGGGGGCCTACAATGAGCAGTTCTTC

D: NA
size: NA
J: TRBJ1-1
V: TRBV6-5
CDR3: CASSYDQENTEAFF
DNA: TGTGCCAGCAGTTACGACCAAGAGAACACTGAAGCTTTCTTT

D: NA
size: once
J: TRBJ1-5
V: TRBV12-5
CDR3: CASGLAFQRDSNQPQHF
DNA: TGTGCTAGTGGTTTGGCCTTTCAGAGGGATAGCAATCAGCCCCAGCATTTT

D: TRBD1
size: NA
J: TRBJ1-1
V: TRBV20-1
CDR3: CSARSGGTSSEAFF
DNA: TGCAGTGCTAGGTCAGGGGGCACTTCTTCTGAAGCTTTCTTT

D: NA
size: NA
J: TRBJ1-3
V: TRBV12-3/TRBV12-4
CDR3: CASSFRALAGNTIYF
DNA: TGTGCCAGCAGTTTTCGGGCGTTAGCTGGAAACACCATATATTTT

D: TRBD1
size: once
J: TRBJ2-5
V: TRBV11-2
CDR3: CASTLGTGGPETQYF
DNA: TGTGCCAGCACCCTCGGGACAGGGGGCCCAGAGACCCAGTACTTC

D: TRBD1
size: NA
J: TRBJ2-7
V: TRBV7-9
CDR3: CASSLAHRGSYEQYF
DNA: TGTGCCAGCAGCTTAGCGCACAGGGGGTCCTACGAGCAGTACTTC

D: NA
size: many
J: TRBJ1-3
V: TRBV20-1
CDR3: CSARDRTSGNTIYF
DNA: TGCAGTGCTAGAGATCGAACCTCTGGAAACACCATATATTTT

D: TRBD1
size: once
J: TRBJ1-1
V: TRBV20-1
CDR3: CSALNSGDRGGEAFF
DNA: TGCAGTGCCCTGAACTCGGGAGACAGGGGTGGTGAGGCTTTCTTT

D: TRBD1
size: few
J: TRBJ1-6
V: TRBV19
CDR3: CASSVRDRQSPLHF
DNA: TGTGCCAGTAGTGTCCGGGACAGGCAGTCACCCCTCCACTTT

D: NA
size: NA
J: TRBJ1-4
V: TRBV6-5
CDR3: CASSSGREKLFF
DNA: TGTGCCAGCAGTTCAGGAAGGGAAAAACTGTTTTTT

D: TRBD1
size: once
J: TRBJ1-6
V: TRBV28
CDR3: CASRLTGGGSPLHF
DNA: TGTGCCAGCAGGTTGACAGGGGGCGGATCACCCCTCCACTTT

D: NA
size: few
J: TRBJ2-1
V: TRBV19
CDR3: CASVSVGSEQFF
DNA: TGTGCCAGTGTTAGCGTGGGAAGTGAGCAGTTCTTC

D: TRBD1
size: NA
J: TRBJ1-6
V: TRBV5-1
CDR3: CASSYTLVPGQGATPLHF
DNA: TGCGCCAGCAGCTACACCCTGGTCCCGGGACAGGGGGCAACACCCCTCCACTTT

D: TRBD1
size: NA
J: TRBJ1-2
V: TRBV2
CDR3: CASTIQGAVGYGYTF
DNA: TGTGCCAGCACCATTCAGGGGGCGGTTGGCTATGGCTACACCTTC

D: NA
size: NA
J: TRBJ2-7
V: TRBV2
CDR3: CASIQGPNYEQYF
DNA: TGTGCCAGCATCCAGGGCCCTAACTACGAGCAGTACTTC

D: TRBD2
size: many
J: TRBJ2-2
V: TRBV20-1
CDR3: CSALAGVGTGELFF
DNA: TGCAGTGCTTTAGCGGGAGTAGGCACCGGGGAGCTGTTTTTT

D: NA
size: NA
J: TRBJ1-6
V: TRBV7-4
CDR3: CASSLAYSPLHF
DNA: TGTGCCAGCAGTTTAGCGTATTCACCCCTCCACTTT

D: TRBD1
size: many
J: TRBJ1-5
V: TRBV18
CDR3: CASSGQANQPQHF
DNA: TGTGCCAGCTCGGGACAGGCAAATCAGCCCCAGCATTTT

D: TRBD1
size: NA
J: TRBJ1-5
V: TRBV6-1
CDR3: CASRATRGLQTQHF
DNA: TGTGCCAGCAGGGCGACCAGGGGGCTGCAGACCCAGCATTTT

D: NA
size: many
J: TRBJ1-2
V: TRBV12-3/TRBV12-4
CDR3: CASSPHYYGYTF
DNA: TGTGCCAGCAGTCCCCACTACTATGGCTACACCTTC

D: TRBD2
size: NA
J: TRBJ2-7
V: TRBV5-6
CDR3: CASSFPSGGNEQYF
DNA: TGTGCCAGCAGCTTCCCTAGCGGGGGAAACGAGCAGTACTTC

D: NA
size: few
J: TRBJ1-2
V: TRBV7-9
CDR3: CASSNKPFYTF
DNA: TGTGCCAGCAGTAATAAACCCTTTTACACCTTC

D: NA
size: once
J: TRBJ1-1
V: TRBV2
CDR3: CASVGAAGPNTEAFF
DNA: TGTGCCAGCGTGGGGGCGGCGGGCCCTAACACTGAAGCTTTCTTT

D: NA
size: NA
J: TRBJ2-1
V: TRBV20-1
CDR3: CSARVVGALPAHNEQFF
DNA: TGCAGTGCTAGAGTCGTTGGAGCATTGCCGGCACACAATGAGCAGTTCTTC

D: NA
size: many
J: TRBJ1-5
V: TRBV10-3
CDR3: CAISGTDNQPQHF
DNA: TGTGCCATCAGTGGGACGGATAATCAGCCCCAGCATTTT

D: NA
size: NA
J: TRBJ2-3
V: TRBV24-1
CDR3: CATSEGDIGTDTQYF
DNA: TGTGCCACCAGTGAGGGGGACATAGGGACAGATACGCAGTATTTT

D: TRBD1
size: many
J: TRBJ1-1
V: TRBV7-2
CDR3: CASIRGPGNTEAFF
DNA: TGTGCCAGCATTAGGGGGCCGGGGAACACTGAAGCTTTCTTT

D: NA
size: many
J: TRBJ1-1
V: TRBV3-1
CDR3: CASSQVPQGMTEAFF
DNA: TGTGCCAGCAGCCAAGTCCCACAGGGTATGACTGAAGCTTTCTTT